This T cell receptor beta chain was documented in a study of T cells expressing NK-cell markers. Broader study findings: Top CD8+ clonotypes included the dominant CD3+CD56+NKG2C+ clonotypes in several donors.

This CDR3 is 19 amino acids long. One entry per CDR3 protein, without DNA, is what TCRdb gives after re-calling the 5' RACE reads. The ten top clones account for under 4.5%, within a sample of 450,000 to 600,000 distinct CDR3 sequences. Note on this clonotype: Antigen unknown.

The sequence came from a man aged 18 to 35 in good health. Specimen: blood T cells: a sorted CD56 or NKG2C T cell subset, CD4+ or CD8+ T cells, or bulk PBMC T cells (not recorded which). The chain carries TRBV12-3 or TRBV12-4 and TRBJ2-1; no DNA is available, so the TRBD2 call from TCRdb remains unchecked. CDR3 region: CASSGPGLAGVTPYNEQFF.